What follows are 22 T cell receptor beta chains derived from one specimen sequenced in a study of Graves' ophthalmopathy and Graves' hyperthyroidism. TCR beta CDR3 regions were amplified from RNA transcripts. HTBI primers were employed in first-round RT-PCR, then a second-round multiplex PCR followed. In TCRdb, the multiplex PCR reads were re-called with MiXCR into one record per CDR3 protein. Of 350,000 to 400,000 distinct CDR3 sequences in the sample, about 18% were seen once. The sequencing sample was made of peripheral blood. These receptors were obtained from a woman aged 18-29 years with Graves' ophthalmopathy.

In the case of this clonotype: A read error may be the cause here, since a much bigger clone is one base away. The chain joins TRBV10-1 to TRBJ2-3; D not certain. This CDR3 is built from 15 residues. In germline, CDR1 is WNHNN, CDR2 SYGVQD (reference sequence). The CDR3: CASSESVDFTDTQCF. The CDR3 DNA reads TGCGCCAGCAGTGAGTCTGTCGATTTCACAGATACGCAGTGTTTT.

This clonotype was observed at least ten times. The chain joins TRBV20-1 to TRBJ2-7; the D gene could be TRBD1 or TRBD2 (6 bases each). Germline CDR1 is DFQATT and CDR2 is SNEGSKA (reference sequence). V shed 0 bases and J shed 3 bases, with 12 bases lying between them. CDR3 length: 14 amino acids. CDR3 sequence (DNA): TGCAGTGCTAGAGACAGGGGAGGCTTCTACGAGCAGTACTTC. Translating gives CSARDRGGFYEQYF.

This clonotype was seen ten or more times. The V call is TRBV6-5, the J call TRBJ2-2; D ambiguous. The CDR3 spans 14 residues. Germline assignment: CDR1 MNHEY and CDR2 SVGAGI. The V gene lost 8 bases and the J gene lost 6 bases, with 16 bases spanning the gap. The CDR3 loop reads CASLEYPISGELFF. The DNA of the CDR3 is TGTGCCAGCTTAGAGTACCCGATATCCGGGGAGCTGTTTTTT.

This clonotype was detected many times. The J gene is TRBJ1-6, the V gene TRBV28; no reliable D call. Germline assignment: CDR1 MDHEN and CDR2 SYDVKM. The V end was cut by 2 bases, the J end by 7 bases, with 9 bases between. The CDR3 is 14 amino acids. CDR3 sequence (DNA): TGTGCCAGCAGTTTAACCGGGTTAAATTCACCCCTCCACTTT. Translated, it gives CASSLTGLNSPLHF.

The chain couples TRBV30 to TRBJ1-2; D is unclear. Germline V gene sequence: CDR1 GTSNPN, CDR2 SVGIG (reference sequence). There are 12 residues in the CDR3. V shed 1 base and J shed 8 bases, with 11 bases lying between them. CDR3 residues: CAWSAPRGGYTF. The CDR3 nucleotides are TGTGCCTGGAGTGCGCCACGCGGGGGCTACACCTTC.

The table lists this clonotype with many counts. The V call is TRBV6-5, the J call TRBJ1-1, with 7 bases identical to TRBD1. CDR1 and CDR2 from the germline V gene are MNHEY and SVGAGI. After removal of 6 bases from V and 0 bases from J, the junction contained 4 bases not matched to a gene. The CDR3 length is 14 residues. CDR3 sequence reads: CASSWGQMNTEAFF. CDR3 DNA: TGTGCCAGCAGCTGGGGACAGATGAACACTGAAGCTTTCTTT.

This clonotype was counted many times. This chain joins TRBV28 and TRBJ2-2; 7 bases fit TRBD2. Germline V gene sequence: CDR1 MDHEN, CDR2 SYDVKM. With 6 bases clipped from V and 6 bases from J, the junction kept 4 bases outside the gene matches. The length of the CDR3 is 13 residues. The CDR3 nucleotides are TGTGCCAGCAGGCCGGCGGGGGCCGGGGAGCTGTTTTTT. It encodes CASRPAGAGELFF.

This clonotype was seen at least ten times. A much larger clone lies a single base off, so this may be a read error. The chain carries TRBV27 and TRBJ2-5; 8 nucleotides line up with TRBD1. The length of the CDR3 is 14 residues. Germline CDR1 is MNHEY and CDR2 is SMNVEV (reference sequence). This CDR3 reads CASGLWDRRETQYF. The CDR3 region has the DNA TGTGCCAGCGGTTTATGGGACAGGAGAGAGACCCAGTACTTC.

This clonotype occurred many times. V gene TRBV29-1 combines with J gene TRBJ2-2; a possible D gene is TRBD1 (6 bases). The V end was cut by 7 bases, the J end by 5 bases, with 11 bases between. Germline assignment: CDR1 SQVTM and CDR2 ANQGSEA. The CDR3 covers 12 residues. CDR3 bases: TGCAGCGCCGGGACAACAACCGGGGAGCTGTTTTTT. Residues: CSAGTTTGELFF.

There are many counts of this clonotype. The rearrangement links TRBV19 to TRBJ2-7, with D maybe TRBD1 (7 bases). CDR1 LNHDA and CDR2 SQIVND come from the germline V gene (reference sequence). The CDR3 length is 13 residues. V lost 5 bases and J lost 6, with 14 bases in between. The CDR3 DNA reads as TGTGCCAGTAGTTCTGCAGGGGGAGGCGAGCAGTACTTC. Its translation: CASSSAGGGEQYF. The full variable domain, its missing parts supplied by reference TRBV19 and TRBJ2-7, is DGGITQSPKYLFRKEGQNVTLSCEQNLNHDAMYWYRQDPGQGLRLIYYSQIVNDFQKGDIAEGYSVSREKKESFPLTVTSAQKNPTAFYLCASSSAGGGEQYFGPGTRLTVT.

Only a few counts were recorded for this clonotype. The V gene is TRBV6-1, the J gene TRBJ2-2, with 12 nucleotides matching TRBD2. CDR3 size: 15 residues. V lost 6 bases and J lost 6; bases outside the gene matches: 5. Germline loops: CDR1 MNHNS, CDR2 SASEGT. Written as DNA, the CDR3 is TGTGCCAGCAGGAGGGCTAGCGGGAGGGCCGGGGAGCTGTTTTTT. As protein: CASRRASGRAGELFF.

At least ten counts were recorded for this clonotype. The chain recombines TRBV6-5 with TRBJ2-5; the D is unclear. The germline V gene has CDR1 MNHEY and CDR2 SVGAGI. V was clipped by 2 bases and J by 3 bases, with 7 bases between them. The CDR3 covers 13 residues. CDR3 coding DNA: TGTGCCAGCAGTTACAGGGAAAAAGAGACCCAGTACTTC. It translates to CASSYREKETQYF.

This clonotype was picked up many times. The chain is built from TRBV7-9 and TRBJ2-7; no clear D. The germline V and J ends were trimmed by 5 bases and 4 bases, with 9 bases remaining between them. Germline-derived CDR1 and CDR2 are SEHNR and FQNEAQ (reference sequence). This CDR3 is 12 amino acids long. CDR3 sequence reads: CASSPAGYEQYF. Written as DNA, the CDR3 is TGTGCCAGCAGCCCAGCCGGGTACGAGCAGTACTTC.

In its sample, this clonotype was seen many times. The CDR3 sequence is CASSLGGTGFYEQYF. The DNA for the CDR3 is TGTGCCAGCAGCTTAGGGGGGACAGGGTTCTACGAGCAGTACTTC. This rearrangement joins TRBV7-2 to TRBJ2-7; 9 nucleotides agree with TRBD1. The V segment lost 1 base and the J segment 3 bases; nucleotides outside the gene matches: 4. Germline CDR1 reads SGHTA; CDR2 reads FQGNSA. The CDR3 runs to 15 residues.

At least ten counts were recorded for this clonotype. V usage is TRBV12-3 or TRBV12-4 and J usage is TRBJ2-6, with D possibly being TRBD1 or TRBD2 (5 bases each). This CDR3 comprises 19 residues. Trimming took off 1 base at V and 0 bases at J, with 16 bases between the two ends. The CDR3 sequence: CASSLGEGRGFSGANVLTF. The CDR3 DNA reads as TGTGCCAGCAGTTTAGGCGAGGGACGGGGATTCTCTGGGGCCAACGTCCTGACTTTC.

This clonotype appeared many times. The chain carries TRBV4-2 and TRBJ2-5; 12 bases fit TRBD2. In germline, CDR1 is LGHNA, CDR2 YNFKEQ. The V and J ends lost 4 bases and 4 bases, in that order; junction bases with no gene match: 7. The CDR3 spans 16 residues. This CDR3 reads CASSPSGGAVGETQYF. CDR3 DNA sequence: TGTGCCAGCAGCCCTAGCGGGGGGGCGGTAGGAGAGACCCAGTACTTC.

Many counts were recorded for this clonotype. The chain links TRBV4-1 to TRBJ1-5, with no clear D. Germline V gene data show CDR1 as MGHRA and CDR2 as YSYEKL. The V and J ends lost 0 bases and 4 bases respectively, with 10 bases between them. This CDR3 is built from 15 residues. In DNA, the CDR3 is TGCGCCAGCAGCCAAGACGGAGGGCCTAATCAGCCCCAGCATTTT. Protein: CASSQDGGPNQPQHF.

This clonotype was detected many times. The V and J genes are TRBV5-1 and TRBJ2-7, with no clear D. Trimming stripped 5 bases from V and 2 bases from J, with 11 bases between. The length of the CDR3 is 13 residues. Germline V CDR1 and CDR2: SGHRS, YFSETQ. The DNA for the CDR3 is TGCGCCAGCAGTGGGAACGGTCCCTACGAGCAGTACTTC. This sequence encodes CASSGNGPYEQYF.

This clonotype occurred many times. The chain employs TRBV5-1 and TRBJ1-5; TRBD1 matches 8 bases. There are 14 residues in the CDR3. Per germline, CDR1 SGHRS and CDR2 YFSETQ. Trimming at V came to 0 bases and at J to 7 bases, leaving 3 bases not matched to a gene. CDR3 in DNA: TGCGCCAGCAGCTTGGACAGGGGGGGACAGCCCCAGCATTTT. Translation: CASSLDRGGQPQHF.

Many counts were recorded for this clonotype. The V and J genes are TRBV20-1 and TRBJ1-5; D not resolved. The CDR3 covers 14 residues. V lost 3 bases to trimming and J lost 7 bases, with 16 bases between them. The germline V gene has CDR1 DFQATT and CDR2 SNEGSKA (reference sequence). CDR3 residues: CSARGRAVIQPQHF. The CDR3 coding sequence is TGCAGTGCTAGGGGTAGGGCCGTAATCCAGCCCCAGCATTTT.

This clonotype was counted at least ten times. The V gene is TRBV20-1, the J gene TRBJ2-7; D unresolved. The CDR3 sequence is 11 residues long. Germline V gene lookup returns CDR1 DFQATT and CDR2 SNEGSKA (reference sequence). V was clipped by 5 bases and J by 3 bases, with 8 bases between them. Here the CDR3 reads CSAPTDYEQYF. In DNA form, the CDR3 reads TGCAGTGCTCCGACCGACTACGAGCAGTACTTC.

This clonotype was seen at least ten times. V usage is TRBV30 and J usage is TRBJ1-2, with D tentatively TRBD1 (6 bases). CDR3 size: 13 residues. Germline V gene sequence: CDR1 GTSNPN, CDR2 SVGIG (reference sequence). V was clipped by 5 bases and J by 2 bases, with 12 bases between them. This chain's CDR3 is CAWLRGHNYGYTF. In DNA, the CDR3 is TGTGCCTGGTTAAGGGGACACAACTATGGCTACACCTTC.